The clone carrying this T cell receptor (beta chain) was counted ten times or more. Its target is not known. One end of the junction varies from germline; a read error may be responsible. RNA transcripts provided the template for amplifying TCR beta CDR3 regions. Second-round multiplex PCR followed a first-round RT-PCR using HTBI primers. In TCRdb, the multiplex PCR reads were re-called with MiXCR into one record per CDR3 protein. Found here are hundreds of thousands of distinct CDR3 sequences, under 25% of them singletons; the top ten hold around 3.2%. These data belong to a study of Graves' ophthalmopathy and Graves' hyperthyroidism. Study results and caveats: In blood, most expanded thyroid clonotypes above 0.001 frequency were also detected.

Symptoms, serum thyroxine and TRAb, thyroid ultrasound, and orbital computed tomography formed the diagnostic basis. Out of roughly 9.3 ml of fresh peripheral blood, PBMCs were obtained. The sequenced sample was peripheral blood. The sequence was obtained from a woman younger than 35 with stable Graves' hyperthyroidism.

In DNA form, the CDR3 reads TGTGCCACCAGTGATGAGGGGCGGGACATTAAGTACTTC. Translating gives CATSDEGRDIKYF. The rearrangement joins TRBV24-1 to TRBJ2-4; D assignment may be TRBD1 or TRBD2 (6 bases each). Per germline, CDR1 KGHDR and CDR2 SFDVKD. The CDR3 spans 13 residues.